The next 12 T cell receptor beta chains were all read from a single sample in a study of T cell repertoires in cytomegalovirus infection. TCRdb ran MiXCR on the reads and lists one entry per CDR3 protein. The sample has about 25,000 distinct CDR3 sequences, 20% to 25% seen once. For these receptors, no antigen is known. The sequencing used CD8+ T cells from cultured PBMCs, collected from culture after CMV antigen stimulation. These receptors were obtained from a human donor in good health (CMV status not recorded). Some clones in this sample may be carry-over from other donors' samples.

The rearrangement joins TRBV7-8 to TRBJ1-5; a weak D match, TRBD1 (5 bases). CDR1 is SGHVS, CDR2 FQNEAQ, per germline. V lost 2 bases and J 4 bases, leaving 18 bases between the germline ends. CDR3 length: 17 amino acids. CDR3 loop: CASSLYPRRGENQPQHF. Here the CDR3 DNA reads TGTGCCAGCAGCTTATACCCCCGGAGGGGCGAGAATCAGCCCCAGCATTTT.

This clonotype was seen a handful of times. V gene TRBV6-5 combines with J gene TRBJ1-1; TRBD1 is a possible D gene (5 bases). Per germline, CDR1 MNHEY and CDR2 SVGAGI. V lost 1 base, J lost 3 bases, and 12 bases lay in between. This CDR3 has 15 residues. The CDR3 protein is CASSYLGGTDTEAFF. The CDR3, as DNA: TGTGCCAGCAGTTACTTGGGAGGGACGGACACTGAAGCTTTCTTT.

This chain links TRBV18 with TRBJ2-1; D possibly matches TRBD1 or TRBD2 (5 bases each). The CDR3 has 15 residues. Between the trimmed V and J ends, which lost 3 bases and 4 bases, there was a span of 13 bases. Germline V gene data show CDR1 as KGHSH and CDR2 as LQKENI. This CDR3 is CASSPRDETYNEQFF. In DNA, the CDR3 is TGTGCCAGCTCACCCCGGGACGAAACATACAATGAGCAGTTCTTC.

The rearrangement uses TRBV16 and TRBJ1-5; 9 bases line up with TRBD1. The V gene's germline CDR1 is KGHSY and CDR2 FQNENV. The J segment lost 8 bases and the V segment lost 2 bases, leaving 4 bases of the junction unmatched. The CDR3 loop spans 14 amino acids. As DNA, the CDR3 is TGTGCCAGCAGCCAAGCACAGGGGGCTGAGCCCCAGCATTTT. Translating gives CASSQAQGAEPQHF.

This clonotype turned up a few times. This chain connects TRBV7-2 to TRBJ2-1; 10 bases map to TRBD2. The V gene end was trimmed by 0 bases and the J gene end by 7 bases; junction bases not matched to a gene: 6. This CDR3 has 16 residues. Germline loops: CDR1 SGHTA, CDR2 FQGNSA. The CDR3 DNA sequence: TGTGCCAGCAGCTTAGCTAGCGGGGGGCCCGGAAATGAGCAGTTCTTC. This encodes CASSLASGGPGNEQFF.

The chain carries TRBV7-6 and TRBJ1-5, with 9 positions matching TRBD1. Germline CDR1 and CDR2: SGHVS and FNYEAQ. V shed 5 bases and J 7 bases; nucleotides not matched to a gene: 6. This CDR3 region has 14 residues. CDR3 nucleotides: TGTGCCAGCAGCCCCTTAGGACAGGGGCAGCCCCAGCATTTT. Amino acid sequence: CASSPLGQGQPQHF.

V and J are TRBV7-9 and TRBJ2-1; D not resolved. This CDR3 spans 13 amino acids. Germline V CDR1 and CDR2: SEHNR, FQNEAQ (reference sequence). The V and J ends lost 5 bases and 7 bases respectively, with 12 bases between them. The CDR3 here is CASSPVNMNEQFF. The CDR3 region has the DNA TGTGCCAGCAGCCCCGTAAATATGAATGAGCAGTTCTTC.

This clonotype was found a few times. DNA for the CDR3: TGTGCCAGCAGCTTATTCGACAGGGACTATGGCTACACCTTC. It translates to CASSLFDRDYGYTF. V and J are TRBV7-9 and TRBJ1-2; TRBD1 aligns across 7 bases. Trimming took 2 bases from V and 3 from J; bases not matched to a gene: 3. This CDR3 comprises 14 residues. Germline lookup yields CDR1 SEHNR and CDR2 FQNEAQ (reference sequence).

In this sample, this clonotype turned up a few times. The rearrangement uses TRBV4-1 and TRBJ2-1, with 13 bases that match TRBD2. The CDR3 totals 15 residues. Germline loops: CDR1 MGHRA, CDR2 YSYEKL. The V segment lost 0 bases and the J segment 8 bases; nucleotides outside the gene matches: 1. The CDR3 nucleotides read TGCGCCAGCAGCCAAGAAGGGACTAGCGGGGATGAGCAGTTCTTC. Its protein is CASSQEGTSGDEQFF.

In its sample, this clonotype was seen many times. The rearrangement joins TRBV11-1 to TRBJ1-1; D remains unclear. Germline assignment: CDR1 SGHAT and CDR2 FQDESV (reference sequence). The V end was cut by 5 bases, the J end by 10 bases, with 20 bases between. This CDR3 comprises 14 residues. This chain's CDR3 is CASSAEDSRKRAFF. The CDR3 DNA is TGTGCCAGCAGCGCAGAGGACTCCCGAAAGAGAGCTTTCTTT.

This clonotype was observed a handful of times. The V call is TRBV7-9, the J call TRBJ2-7; 7 bases match TRBD1. Germline V lookup: CDR1 SEHNR, CDR2 FQNEAQ (reference sequence). V trimming: 8 bases; J trimming: 2 bases; junction bases outside the gene matches: 9. This CDR3 is 14 amino acids long. CDR3 sequence: CASAIQQGAYEQYF. The CDR3 bases are TGTGCCAGCGCCATCCAGCAGGGGGCCTACGAGCAGTACTTC.

This clonotype was recorded once. This chain links TRBV29-1 with TRBJ2-3; 11 bases are shared with TRBD2. The V and J ends lost 4 bases and 2 bases, in that order; junction bases with no gene match: 8. This CDR3 spans 16 amino acids. CDR1 is SQVTM and CDR2 is ANQGSEA in the germline V gene. This CDR3 reads CSVVAGGPVFTDTQYF. The DNA for the CDR3 is TGCAGCGTTGTAGCGGGGGGGCCGGTTTTCACAGATACGCAGTATTTT.